These 2 T cell receptor beta chains were all obtained from the same sample, sequenced in a study of a mutant IDH1 vaccine in newly diagnosed glioma. For these TCRs, the target antigens are not known. Indicated time point: week 35, safety follow-up. One vaccine dose held 300 ug of mutant IDH1 20-mer peptide and came with topical imiquimod. Some clones are missing from TCRdb's copy, which holds only in-frame ones; the method was immunoSEQ multiplex PCR. This table has 69,000 or so clones, about 88% appearing once. The source was PBMCs, collected from a glioma patient whose treatment included an IDH1 peptide vaccine. The source is a man aged 25-45 years with glioma.

The chain is built from TRBV15 and TRBJ2-5; D uncertain. The CDR3 has 14 residues. V lost 0 bases and J 2 bases, leaving 7 bases between the germline ends. Germline loops: CDR1 LNHNV, CDR2 YYDKDF (reference sequence). As DNA, the CDR3 is TGTGCCACCAGCAGAGATAGTGGGCAAGAGACCCAGTACTTC. Its protein product is CATSRDSGQETQYF.

The chain joins TRBV7-2 to TRBJ1-1, with D possibly being TRBD1 (5 bases). The CDR3 runs 16 residues. Germline CDR1 SGHTA, CDR2 FQGNSA. V shed 2 bases and J shed 0 bases, with 13 bases lying between them. The CDR3 region has the DNA TGTGCCAGCAGCTTACTTGGGACCTTAATGAACACTGAAGCTTTCTTT. As protein: CASSLLGTLMNTEAFF.